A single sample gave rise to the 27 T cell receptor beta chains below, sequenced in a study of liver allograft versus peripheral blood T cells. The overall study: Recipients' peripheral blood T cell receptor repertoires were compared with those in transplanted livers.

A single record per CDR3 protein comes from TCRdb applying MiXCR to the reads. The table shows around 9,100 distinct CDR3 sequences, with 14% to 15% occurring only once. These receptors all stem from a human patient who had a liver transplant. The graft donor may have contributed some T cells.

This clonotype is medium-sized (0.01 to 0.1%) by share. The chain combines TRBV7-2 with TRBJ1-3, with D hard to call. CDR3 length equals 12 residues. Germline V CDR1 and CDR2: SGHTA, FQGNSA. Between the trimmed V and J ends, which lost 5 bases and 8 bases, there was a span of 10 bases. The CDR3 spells CASSPRRDTIYF. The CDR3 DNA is TGTGCCAGCAGCCCTCGGAGGGACACCATATATTTT.

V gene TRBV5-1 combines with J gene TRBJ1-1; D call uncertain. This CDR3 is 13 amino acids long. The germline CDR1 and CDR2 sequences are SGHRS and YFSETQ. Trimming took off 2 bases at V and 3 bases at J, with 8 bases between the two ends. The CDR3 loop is CASSFADHTEAFF. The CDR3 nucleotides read TGCGCCAGCAGCTTCGCGGATCACACTGAAGCTTTCTTT.

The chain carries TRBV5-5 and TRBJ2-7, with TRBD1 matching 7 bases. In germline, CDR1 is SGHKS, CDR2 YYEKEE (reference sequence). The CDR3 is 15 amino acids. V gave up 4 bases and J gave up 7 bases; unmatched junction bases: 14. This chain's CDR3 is CASSAMAGGQLEQYF. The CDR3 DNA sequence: TGTGCCAGCAGCGCCATGGCAGGGGGTCAGTTGGAGCAGTACTTC.

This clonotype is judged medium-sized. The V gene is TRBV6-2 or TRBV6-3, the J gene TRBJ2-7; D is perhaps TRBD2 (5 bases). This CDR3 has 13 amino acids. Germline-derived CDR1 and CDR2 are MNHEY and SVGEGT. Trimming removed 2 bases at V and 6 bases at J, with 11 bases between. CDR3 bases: TGTGCCAGCAGTTACCCCCACCGGGGCGAGCAGTACTTC. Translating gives CASSYPHRGEQYF.

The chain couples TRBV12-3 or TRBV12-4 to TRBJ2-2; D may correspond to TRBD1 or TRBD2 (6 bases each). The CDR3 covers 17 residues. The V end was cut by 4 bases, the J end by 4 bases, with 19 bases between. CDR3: CASSYGWGARVTGELFF. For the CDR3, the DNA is TGTGCCAGCAGTTACGGGTGGGGGGCAAGGGTCACCGGGGAGCTGTTTTTT.

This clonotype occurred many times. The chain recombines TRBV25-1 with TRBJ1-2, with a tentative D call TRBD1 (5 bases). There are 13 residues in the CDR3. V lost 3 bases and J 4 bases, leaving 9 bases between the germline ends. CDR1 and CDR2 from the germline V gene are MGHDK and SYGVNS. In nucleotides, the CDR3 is TGTGCCAGCAGTGAGGGAAGGGGCTATGGCTACACCTTC. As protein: CASSEGRGYGYTF.

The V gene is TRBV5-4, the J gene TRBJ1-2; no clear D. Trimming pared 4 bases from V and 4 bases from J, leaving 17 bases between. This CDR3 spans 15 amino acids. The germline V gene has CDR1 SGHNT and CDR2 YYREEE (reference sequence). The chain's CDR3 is CASSVSFSSAYGYTF. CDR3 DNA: TGTGCCAGCAGCGTCTCATTTTCGAGCGCCTATGGCTACACCTTC.

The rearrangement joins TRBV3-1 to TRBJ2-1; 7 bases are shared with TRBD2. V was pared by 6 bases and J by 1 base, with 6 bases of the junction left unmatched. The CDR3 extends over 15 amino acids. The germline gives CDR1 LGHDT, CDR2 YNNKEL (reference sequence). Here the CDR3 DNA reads TGTGCCAGCAGTTCCCTAGCGGTTTCCTACAATGAGCAGTTCTTC. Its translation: CASSSLAVSYNEQFF.

The DNA for the CDR3 is TGTGCCAGCAGCTTCTCGGCCTCTGCGAACACTGAAGCTTTCTTT. It yields the protein CASSFSASANTEAFF. The rearrangement uses TRBV13 and TRBJ1-1; D not resolved. The CDR3 sequence is 15 residues long. Germline V gene data show CDR1 as PRHDT and CDR2 as FYEKMQ (reference sequence). Trimming cost V 3 bases and J 1 base, with 12 bases left between them.

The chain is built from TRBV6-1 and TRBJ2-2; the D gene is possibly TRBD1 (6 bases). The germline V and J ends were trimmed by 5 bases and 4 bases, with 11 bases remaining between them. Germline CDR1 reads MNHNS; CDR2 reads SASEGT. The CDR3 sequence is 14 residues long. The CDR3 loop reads CASSSGQITGELFF. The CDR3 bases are TGTGCCAGCAGTTCTGGACAGATCACCGGGGAGCTGTTTTTT.

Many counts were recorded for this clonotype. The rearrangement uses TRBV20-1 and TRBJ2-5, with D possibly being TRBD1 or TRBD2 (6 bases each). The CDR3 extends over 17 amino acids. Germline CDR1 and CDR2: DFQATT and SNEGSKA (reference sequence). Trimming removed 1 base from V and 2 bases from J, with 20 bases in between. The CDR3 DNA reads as TGCAGTGCTAGAGGCCCCGGGGGCCTTTGGGCACAAGAGACCCAGTACTTC. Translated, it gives CSARGPGGLWAQETQYF.

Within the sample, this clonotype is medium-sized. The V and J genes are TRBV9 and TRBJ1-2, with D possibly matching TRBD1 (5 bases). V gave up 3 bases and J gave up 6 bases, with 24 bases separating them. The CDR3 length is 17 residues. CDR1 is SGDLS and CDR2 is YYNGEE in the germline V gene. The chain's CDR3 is CASSDPSWRGAGHGYTF. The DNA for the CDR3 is TGTGCCAGCAGCGACCCCAGTTGGAGGGGCGCAGGTCATGGCTACACCTTC.

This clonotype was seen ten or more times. CDR3 sequence reads: CSARVPGGGYTF. CDR3 in DNA: TGCAGTGCTAGAGTCCCAGGGGGTGGCTACACCTTC. The chain uses TRBV20-1 and TRBJ1-2; 7 bases fit TRBD1. Germline loops: CDR1 DFQATT, CDR2 SNEGSKA (reference sequence). V trimming: 1 base; J trimming: 7 bases; junction bases outside the gene matches: 3. The CDR3 sequence is 12 residues long.

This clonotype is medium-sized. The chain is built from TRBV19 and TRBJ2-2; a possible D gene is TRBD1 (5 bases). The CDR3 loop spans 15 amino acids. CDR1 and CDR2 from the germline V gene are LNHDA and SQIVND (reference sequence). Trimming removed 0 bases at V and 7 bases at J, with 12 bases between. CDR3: CASSIDPGRRGELFF. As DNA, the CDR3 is TGTGCCAGTAGTATAGACCCAGGGCGACGCGGGGAGCTGTTTTTT.

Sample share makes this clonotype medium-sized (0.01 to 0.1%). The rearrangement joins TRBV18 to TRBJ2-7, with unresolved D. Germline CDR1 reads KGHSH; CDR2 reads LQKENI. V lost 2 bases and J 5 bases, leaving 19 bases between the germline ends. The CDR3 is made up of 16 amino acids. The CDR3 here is CASSPSALAGENEQYF. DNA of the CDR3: TGTGCCAGCTCACCATCCGCCCTGGCAGGTGAGAACGAGCAGTACTTC. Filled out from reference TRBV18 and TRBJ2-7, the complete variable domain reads NAGVMQNPRHLVRRRGQEARLRCSPMKGHSHVYWYRQLPEEGLKFMVYLQKENIIDESGMPKERFSAEFPKEGPSILRIQQVVRGDSAAYFCASSPSALAGENEQYFGPGTRLTVT.

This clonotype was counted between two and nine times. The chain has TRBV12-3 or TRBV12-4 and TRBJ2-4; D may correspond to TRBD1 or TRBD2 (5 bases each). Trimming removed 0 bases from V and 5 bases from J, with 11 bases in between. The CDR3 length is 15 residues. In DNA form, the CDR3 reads TGTGCCAGCAGTTTAGCGTTTGGGGGAGAAAACATTCAGTACTTC. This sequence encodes CASSLAFGGENIQYF.

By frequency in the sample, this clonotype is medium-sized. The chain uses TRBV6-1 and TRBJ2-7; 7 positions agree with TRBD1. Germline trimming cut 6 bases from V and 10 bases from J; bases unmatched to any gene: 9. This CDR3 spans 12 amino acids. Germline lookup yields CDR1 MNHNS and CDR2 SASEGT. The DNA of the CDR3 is TGTGCCAGCAGAAGGACAGGTGATTTTCAGTACTTC. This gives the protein CASRRTGDFQYF.

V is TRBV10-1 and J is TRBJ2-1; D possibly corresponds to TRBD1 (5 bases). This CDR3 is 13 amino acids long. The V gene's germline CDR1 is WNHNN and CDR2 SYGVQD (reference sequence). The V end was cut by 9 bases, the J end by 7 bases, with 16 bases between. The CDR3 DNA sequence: TGCGCCAGTACTTTGAACCCAGGGAATGAGCAGTTCTTC. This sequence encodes CASTLNPGNEQFF.

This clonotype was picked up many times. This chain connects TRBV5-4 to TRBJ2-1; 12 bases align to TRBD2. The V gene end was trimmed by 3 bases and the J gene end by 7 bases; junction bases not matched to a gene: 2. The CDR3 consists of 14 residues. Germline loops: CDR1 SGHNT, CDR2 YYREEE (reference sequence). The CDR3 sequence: CASSSGLAGNEQFF. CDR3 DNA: TGTGCCAGCAGCTCAGGACTAGCGGGGAATGAGCAGTTCTTC.

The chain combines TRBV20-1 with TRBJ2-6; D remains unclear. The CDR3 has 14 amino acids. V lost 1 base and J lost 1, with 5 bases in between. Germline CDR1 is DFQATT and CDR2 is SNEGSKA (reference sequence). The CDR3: CSARAASGANVLTF. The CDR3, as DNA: TGCAGTGCTAGAGCCGCTTCTGGGGCCAACGTCCTGACTTTC.

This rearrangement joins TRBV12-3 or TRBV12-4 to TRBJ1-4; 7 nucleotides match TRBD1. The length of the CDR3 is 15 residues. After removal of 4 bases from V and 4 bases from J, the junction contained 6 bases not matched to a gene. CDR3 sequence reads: CASSYRQGDNEKLFF. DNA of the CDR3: TGTGCCAGCAGTTACCGACAGGGTGATAATGAAAAACTGTTTTTT.

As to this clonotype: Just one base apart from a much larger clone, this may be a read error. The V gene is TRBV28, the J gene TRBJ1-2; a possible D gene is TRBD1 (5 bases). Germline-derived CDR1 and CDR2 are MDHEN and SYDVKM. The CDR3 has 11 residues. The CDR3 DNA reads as TGTGTCAGCAGCCTCAGGGTAGGCTACACCTTC. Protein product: CVSSLRVGYTF.

As DNA, the CDR3 is TGTGCCAGCAGCTTGACTAGCGGCTACAATGAGCAGTTCTTC. It encodes CASSLTSGYNEQFF. The rearrangement joins TRBV11-2 to TRBJ2-1; TRBD2 matches at 9 bases. The germline gives CDR1 SGHAT, CDR2 FQNNGV. Losses at the gene ends were 3 bases for V and 3 bases for J; bases not matched to a gene: 0. This CDR3 region has 14 residues.

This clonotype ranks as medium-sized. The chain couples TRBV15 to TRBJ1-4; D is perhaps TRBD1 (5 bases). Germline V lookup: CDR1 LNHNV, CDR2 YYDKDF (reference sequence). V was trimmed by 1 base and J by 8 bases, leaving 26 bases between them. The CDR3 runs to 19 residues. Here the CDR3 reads CATSRVGEVTALLQEKLFF. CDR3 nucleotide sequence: TGTGCCACCAGCAGAGTTGGGGAAGTGACAGCCCTCTTGCAAGAAAAACTGTTTTTT.

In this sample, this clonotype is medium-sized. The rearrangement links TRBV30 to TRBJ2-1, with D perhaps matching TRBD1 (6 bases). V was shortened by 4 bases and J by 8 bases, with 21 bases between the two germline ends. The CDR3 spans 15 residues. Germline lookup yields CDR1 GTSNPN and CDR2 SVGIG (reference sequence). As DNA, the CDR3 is TGTGCCTGGACCAGCCGACAGGCTCGAGGCGATGAGCAGTTCTTC. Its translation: CAWTSRQARGDEQFF.

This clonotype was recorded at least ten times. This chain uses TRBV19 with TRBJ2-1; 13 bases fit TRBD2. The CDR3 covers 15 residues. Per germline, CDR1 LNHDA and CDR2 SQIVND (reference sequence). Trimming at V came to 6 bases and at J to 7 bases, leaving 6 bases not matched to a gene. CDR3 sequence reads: CASSPGLAGPNEQFF. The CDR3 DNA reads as TGTGCCAGTAGCCCGGGACTAGCGGGGCCAAATGAGCAGTTCTTC.

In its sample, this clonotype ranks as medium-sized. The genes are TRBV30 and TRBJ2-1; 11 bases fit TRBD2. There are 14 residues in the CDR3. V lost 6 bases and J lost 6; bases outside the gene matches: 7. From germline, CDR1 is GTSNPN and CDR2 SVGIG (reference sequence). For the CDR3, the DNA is TGTGCCTGTGACCCGGGACTAGCGGTCAATGAGCAGTTCTTC. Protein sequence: CACDPGLAVNEQFF.